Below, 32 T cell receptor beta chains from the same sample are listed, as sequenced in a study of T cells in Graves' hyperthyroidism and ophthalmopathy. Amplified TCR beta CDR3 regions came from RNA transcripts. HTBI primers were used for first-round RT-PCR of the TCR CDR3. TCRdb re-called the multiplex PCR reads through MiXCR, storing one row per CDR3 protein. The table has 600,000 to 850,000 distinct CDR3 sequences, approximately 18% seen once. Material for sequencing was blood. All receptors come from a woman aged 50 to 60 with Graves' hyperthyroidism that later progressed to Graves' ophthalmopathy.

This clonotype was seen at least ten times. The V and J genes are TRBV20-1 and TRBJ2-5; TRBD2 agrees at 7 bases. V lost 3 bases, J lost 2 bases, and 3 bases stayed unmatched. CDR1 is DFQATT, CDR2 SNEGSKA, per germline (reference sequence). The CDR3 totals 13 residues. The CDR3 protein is CSARLADQETQYF. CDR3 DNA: TGCAGTGCTAGGCTAGCGGATCAAGAGACCCAGTACTTC.

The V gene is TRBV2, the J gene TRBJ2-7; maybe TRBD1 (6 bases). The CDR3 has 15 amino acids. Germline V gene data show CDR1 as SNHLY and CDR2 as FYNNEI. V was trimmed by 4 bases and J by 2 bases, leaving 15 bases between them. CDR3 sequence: CASSVAGTSPYEQYF. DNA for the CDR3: TGTGCCAGCAGTGTCGCCGGGACATCCCCCTACGAGCAGTACTTC.

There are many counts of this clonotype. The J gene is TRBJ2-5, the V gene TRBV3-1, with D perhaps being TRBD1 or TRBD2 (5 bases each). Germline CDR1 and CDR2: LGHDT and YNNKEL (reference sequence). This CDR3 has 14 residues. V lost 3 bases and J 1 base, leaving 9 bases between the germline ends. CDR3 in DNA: TGTGCCAGCAGCCAGGCAGGGACCCAAGAGACCCAGTACTTC. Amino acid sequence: CASSQAGTQETQYF.

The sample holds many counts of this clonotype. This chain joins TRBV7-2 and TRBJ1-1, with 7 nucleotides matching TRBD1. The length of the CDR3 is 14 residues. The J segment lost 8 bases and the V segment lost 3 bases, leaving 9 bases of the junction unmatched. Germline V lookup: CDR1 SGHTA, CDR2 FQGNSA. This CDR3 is CASSFQGGVQEAFF. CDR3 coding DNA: TGTGCCAGCAGCTTCCAGGGGGGGGTTCAGGAAGCTTTCTTT.

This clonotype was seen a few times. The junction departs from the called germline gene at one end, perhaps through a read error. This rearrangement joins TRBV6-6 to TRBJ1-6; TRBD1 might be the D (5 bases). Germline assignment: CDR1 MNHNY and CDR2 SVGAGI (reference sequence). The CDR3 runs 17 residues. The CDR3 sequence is CASSYSARQLYNSPLHF. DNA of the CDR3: TGTGCCAGCAGCTACTCAGCGAGACAGCTTTATAATTCACCCCTCCACTTT.

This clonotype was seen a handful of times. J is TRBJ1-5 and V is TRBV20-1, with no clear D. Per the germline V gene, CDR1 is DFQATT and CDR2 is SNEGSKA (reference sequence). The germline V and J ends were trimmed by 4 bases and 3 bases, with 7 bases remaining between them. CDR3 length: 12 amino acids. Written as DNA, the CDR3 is TGCAGTGCTAACATCAACAATCAGCCCCAGCATTTT. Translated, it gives CSANINNQPQHF.

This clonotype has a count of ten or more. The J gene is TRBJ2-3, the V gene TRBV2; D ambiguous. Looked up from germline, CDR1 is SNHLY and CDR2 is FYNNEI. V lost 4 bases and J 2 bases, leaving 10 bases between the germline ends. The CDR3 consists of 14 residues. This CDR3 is CASSVKQLTDTQYF. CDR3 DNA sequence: TGTGCCAGCAGTGTCAAGCAACTCACAGATACGCAGTATTTT.

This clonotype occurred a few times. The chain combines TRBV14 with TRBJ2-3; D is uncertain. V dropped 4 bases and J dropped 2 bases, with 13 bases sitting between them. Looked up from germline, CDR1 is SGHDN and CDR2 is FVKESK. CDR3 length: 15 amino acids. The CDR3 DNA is TGTGCCAGCAGCCCCGGTGTGGCCTACACAGATACGCAGTATTTT. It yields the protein CASSPGVAYTDTQYF.

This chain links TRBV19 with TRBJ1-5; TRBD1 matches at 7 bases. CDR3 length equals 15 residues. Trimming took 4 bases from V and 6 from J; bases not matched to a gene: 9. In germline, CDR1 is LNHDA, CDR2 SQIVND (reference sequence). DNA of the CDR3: TGTGCCAGTAGTACCCCAGGACAGGTTGGTCAGCCCCAGCATTTT. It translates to CASSTPGQVGQPQHF.

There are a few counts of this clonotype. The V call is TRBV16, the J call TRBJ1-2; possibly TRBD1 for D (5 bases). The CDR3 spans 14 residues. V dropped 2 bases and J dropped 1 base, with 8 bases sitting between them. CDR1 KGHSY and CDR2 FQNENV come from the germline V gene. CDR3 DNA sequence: TGTGCCAGCAGCCAAGGGAGGGGTAACTATGGCTACACCTTC. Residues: CASSQGRGNYGYTF.

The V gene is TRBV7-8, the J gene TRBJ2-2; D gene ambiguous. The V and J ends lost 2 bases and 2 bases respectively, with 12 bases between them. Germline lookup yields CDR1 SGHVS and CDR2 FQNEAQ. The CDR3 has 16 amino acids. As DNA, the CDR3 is TGTGCCAGCAGCTTAATTGGCACGGATAACACCGGGGAGCTGTTTTTT. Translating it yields CASSLIGTDNTGELFF.

CDR3 DNA: TGTGCCAGCAGTAAGCTAGGACGTAGCAGCTCTGGAAACACCATATATTTT. Its protein product is CASSKLGRSSSGNTIYF. J is TRBJ1-3 and V is TRBV6-1, with D unclear. The CDR3 sequence is 17 residues long. CDR1 MNHNS and CDR2 SASEGT come from the germline V gene. V was cut by 5 bases and J by 0 bases, with 17 bases left in between.

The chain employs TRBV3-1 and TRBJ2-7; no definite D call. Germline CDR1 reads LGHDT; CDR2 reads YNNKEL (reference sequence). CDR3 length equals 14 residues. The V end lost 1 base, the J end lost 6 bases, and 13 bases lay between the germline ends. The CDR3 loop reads CASSQAWDRPEQYF. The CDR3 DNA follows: TGTGCCAGCAGCCAAGCCTGGGATCGGCCCGAGCAGTACTTC.

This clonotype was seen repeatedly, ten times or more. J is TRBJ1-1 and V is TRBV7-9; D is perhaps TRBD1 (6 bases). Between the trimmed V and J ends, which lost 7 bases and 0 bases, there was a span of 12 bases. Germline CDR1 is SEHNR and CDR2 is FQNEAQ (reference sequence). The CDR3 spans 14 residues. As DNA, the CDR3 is TGTGCCAGCATTGAGGGGGGGATGAACACTGAAGCTTTCTTT. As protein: CASIEGGMNTEAFF.

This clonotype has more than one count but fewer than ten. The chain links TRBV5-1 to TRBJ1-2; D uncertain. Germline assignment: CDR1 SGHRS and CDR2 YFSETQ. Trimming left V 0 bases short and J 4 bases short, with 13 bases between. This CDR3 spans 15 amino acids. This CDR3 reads CASSLGVGFPYGYTF. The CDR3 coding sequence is TGCGCCAGCAGCTTGGGAGTGGGCTTCCCCTATGGCTACACCTTC.

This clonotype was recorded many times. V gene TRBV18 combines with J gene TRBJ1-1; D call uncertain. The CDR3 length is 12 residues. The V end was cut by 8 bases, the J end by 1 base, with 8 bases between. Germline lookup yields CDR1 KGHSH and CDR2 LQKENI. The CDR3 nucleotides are TGTGCCAGCAGCCCCCCGAACACTGAAGCTTTCTTT. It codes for CASSPPNTEAFF.

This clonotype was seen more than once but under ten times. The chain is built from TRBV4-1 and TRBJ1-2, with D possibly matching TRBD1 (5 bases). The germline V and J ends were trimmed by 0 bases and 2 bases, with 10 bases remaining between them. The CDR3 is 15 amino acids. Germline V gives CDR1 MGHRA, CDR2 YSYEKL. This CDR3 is CASSQEVRVNYGYTF. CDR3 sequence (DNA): TGCGCCAGCAGCCAAGAGGTCAGGGTCAACTATGGCTACACCTTC.

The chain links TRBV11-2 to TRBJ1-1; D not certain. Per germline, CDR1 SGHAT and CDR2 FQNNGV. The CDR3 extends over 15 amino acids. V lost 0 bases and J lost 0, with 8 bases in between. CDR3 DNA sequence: TGTGCCAGCAGCTTAGATCACCCATTGAACACTGAAGCTTTCTTT. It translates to CASSLDHPLNTEAFF.

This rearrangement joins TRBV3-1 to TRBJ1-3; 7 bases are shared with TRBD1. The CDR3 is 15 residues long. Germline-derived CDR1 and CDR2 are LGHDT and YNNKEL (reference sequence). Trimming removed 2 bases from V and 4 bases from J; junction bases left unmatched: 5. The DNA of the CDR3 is TGTGCCAGCAGCCAACTACGACAGGGCGGAAACACCATATATTTT. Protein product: CASSQLRQGGNTIYF. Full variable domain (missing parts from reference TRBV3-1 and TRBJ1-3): DTAVSQTPKYLVTQMGNDKSIKCEQNLGHDTMYWYKQDSKKFLKIMFSYNNKELIINETVPNRFSPKSPDKAHLNLHINSLELGDSAVYFCASSQLRQGGNTIYFGEGSWLTVV.

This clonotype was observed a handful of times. For the CDR3, the DNA is TGCAGTGCTAGAGCAGAACAGGACTATAGCAATCAGCCCCAGCATTTT. Its translation: CSARAEQDYSNQPQHF. This chain links TRBV20-1 with TRBJ1-5; tentatively, D is TRBD1 (5 bases). Per germline, CDR1 DFQATT and CDR2 SNEGSKA (reference sequence). V gave up 1 base and J gave up 0 bases, with 13 bases separating them. The CDR3 length is 16 residues.

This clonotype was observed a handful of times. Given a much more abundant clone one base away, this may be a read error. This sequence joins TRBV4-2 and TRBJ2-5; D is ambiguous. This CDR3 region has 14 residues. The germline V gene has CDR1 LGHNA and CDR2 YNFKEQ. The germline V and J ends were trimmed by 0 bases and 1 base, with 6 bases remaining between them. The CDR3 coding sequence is TGTGCCAGCAGCCAAGAGGCGGTCCAAGAGACCCAGTACTTC. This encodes CASSQEAVQETQYF.

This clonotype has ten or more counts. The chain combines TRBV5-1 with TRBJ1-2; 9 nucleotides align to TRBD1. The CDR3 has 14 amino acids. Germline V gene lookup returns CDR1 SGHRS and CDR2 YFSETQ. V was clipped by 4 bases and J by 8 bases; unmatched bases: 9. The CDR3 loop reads CASSTLQGARGYTF. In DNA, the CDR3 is TGCGCCAGCAGCACACTACAGGGGGCACGAGGCTACACCTTC.

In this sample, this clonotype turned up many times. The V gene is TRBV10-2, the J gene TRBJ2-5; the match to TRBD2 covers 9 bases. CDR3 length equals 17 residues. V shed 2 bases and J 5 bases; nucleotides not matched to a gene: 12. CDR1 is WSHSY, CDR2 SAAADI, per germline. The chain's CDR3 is CASSETGTSWEWETQYF. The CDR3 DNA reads TGCGCCAGCAGTGAGACGGGGACTAGCTGGGAGTGGGAGACCCAGTACTTC.

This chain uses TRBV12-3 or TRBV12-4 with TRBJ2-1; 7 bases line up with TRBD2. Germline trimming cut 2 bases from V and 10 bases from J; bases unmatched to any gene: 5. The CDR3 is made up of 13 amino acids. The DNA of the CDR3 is TGTGCCAGCAGTTTAAAAAGGGAGGGGGAGCAGTTCTTC. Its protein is CASSLKREGEQFF.

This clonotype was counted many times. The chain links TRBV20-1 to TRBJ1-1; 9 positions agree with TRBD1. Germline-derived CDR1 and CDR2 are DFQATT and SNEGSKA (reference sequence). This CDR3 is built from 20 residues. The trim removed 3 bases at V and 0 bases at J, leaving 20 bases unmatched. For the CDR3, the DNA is TGCAGTGCTAGTCGTCCCCACTACGGGACAGGGAGTAGGATGAACACTGAAGCTTTCTTT. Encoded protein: CSASRPHYGTGSRMNTEAFF.

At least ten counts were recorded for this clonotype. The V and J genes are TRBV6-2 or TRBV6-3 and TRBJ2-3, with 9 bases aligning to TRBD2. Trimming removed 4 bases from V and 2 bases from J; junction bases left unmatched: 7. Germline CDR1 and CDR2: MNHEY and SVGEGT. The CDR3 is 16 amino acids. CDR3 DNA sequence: TGTGCCAGCAGTTCCATCAGCGGGGGGCCCACAGATACGCAGTATTTT. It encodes CASSSISGGPTDTQYF.

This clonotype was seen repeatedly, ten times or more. This CDR3 is CASSIYRGRDYGYTF. The CDR3 DNA reads as TGCGCCAGCAGCATCTACAGGGGGCGAGACTATGGCTACACCTTC. This sequence joins TRBV5-1 and TRBJ1-2, with 9 bases fitting TRBD1. The V segment lost 4 bases and the J segment 3 bases; nucleotides outside the gene matches: 7. Germline V gives CDR1 SGHRS, CDR2 YFSETQ. This CDR3 is built from 15 residues.

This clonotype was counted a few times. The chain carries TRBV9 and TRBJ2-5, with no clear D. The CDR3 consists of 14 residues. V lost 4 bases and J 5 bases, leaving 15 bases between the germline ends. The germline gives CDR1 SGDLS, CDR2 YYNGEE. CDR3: CASSSQPGPETQYF. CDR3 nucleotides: TGTGCCAGCAGCTCTCAACCGGGCCCCGAGACCCAGTACTTC.

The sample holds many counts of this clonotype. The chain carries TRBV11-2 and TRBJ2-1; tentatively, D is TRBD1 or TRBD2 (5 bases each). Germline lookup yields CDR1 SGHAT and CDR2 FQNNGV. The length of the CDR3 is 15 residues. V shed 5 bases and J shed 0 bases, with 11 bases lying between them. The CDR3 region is CASSRRTSSYNEQFF. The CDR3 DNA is TGTGCCAGCAGCCGGAGGACAAGCTCCTACAATGAGCAGTTCTTC.

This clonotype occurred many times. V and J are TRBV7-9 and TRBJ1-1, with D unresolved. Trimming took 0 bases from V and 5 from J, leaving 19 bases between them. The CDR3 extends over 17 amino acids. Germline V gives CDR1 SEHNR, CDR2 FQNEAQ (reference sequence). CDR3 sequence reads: CASSLAVAGPDRTEAFF. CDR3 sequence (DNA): TGTGCCAGCAGCTTAGCGGTGGCAGGCCCGGATCGGACTGAAGCTTTCTTT.

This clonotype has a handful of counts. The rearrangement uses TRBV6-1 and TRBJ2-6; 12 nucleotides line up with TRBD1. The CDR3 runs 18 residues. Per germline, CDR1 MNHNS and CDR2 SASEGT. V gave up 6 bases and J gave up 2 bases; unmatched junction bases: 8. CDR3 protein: CASRKPGQGAPGANVLTF. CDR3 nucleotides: TGTGCCAGCAGAAAACCGGGACAGGGGGCACCTGGGGCCAACGTCCTGACTTTC.

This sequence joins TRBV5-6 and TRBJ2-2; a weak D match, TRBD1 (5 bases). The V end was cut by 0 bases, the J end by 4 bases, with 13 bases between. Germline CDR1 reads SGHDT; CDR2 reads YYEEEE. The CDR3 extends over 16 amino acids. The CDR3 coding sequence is TGTGCCAGCAGCTTGGCCCAGGACACCATCACCGGGGAGCTGTTTTTT. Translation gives CASSLAQDTITGELFF.